One T cell receptor (beta chain) is described in this entry. Its antigen is not known. The CDR3 is 13 residues long. Trimming took 7 bases from V and 9 from J, leaving 16 bases between them. Per the germline V gene, CDR1 is MDHEN and CDR2 is SYDVKM. The data belong to a study of T cell responses to AZD1222 COVID-19 vaccine. Findings and limits, study-wide: Donors were mostly white British, more females; clonal diversity possibly underestimated. Spike-wide coverage was observed for vaccine-associated CD4 TCRs, with dominant responses at 160-218 and 743-854.

Sequenced by immunoSEQ multiplex PCR; TCRdb stores in-frame clones only, minus some. The sample lists about 120,000 clones; roughly 87% were seen once. V usage is TRBV28 and J usage is TRBJ1-5, with a possible D match to TRBD1 (6 bases). The sequencing used peripheral blood, collected on day 0 of AZD1222 vaccination. This clonotype originated in an adult in good health. This CDR3 is CASNFGGVGPQHF. The CDR3 region has the DNA TGTGCCAGCAATTTCGGGGGCGTAGGGCCCCAGCATTTT.